This T cell receptor beta chain was captured by sequencing in a study of blood T cell repertoires in COVID-19. Clinical histories supplied by participants themselves formed the basis of cohort assignment. Original processing notes: Reference gene primer amplification gave nucleated cell count estimates. Clones were read by immunoSEQ multiplex PCR, and TCRdb kept only the in-frame ones, dropping some. V, J and clone size are taken as reported in that table, and D and trimming were inferred from the DNA itself. The table lists more than 250,000 clones, 82% of them singletons. CDR1 and CDR2 (germline): KGHDR, SFDVKD. The CDR3 runs 16 residues. With V trimmed by 6 bases and J by 9 bases, 15 bases remained unmatched.

The specimen was PBMCs or T cells enriched from blood (not recorded which). The V gene is TRBV24-1, the J gene TRBJ2-1; 8 nucleotides agree with TRBD2. The receptor comes from a man aged 40-49 years who had been exposed to COVID-19. The CDR3, as DNA: TGTGCCACCAGTAACACTCCGGGACTAGTGGGATCTGAGCAGTTCTTC. Its translation: CATSNTPGLVGSEQFF.